The present T cell receptor (beta chain) was sequenced within a study of human T cells and chemical hapten exposure. CDR1 DFQATT and CDR2 SNEGSKA come from the germline V gene (reference sequence). The V and J ends lost 6 bases and 5 bases respectively, with 20 bases between them. The CDR3 covers 15 residues. The library gave individual cDNA molecules unique molecular identifiers. Original processing methods: Individual samples carried between roughly 23,224 and 700,000 TCRs, with more than 95,000 as the median. TCRdb ran MiXCR on the RACE reads and lists one entry per CDR3 protein. These V and J calls are TCRdb output, not the study's own analysis. The data contain roughly 100,000 distinct CDR3 sequences, around 8.8% of them singletons. Study-level points and caveats: The number of TCRs over 1 in 1000 frequency stayed unchanged after DPC.

Time point reported: healthy volunteer bleed at 2 weeks. Total RNA came from unfractionated whole blood. This clonotype was observed a few times. What it binds is not known. The V gene is TRBV20-1, the J gene TRBJ1-5; no clear D gene. The TCR sequence derives from a female donor in good health. Some clones in this sample may be carry-over from other donors' samples. Sequences were obtained from whole blood. The CDR3 sequence: CSARSSKNVDQPQHF. The CDR3 nucleotides are TGCAGTGCGCGCTCTTCGAAGAATGTAGATCAGCCCCAGCATTTT.